These T cell receptor beta chains were read from a single sample in a study of blood T cell repertoires in COVID-19. Only in-frame clones appear in the TCRdb table, and some are missing; sequencing was by immunoSEQ multiplex PCR. The sample consists of approximately 200,000 clones, 70% to 90% of them appearing once. Sequencing was performed on PBMCs or T cells enriched from blood (not recorded which). The receptors were gathered from a woman younger than 45 who had been exposed to COVID-19. CDR3s include the opening cysteine and the closing phenylalanine or tryptophan. The D gene is left open where the match is weak. Rows may omit the clone size; those that give it use once, few, many or a size class.

v_call: TRBV11-2
clone_size: -
j_call: TRBJ2-7
d_call: -
cdr3_aa: CASSHGSYEQYF
cdr3_nt: TGTGCCAGCAGCCACGGGAGCTACGAGCAGTACTTC

v_call: TRBV7-2
clone_size: few
j_call: TRBJ2-1
d_call: -
cdr3_aa: CASSSQRGAGGSYNEQFF
cdr3_nt: TGTGCCAGCAGCTCACAGAGGGGCGCCGGGGGCTCCTACAATGAGCAGTTCTTC

v_call: TRBV12-5
clone_size: few
j_call: TRBJ2-1
d_call: -
cdr3_aa: CASGSYSYNEQFF
cdr3_nt: TGTGCTAGTGGCTCTTACAGTTACAATGAGCAGTTCTTC

v_call: TRBV7-2
clone_size: -
j_call: TRBJ2-7
d_call: -
cdr3_aa: CASSPSGAHYEQYF
cdr3_nt: TGTGCCAGCAGCCCCTCAGGGGCCCACTACGAGCAGTACTTC

v_call: TRBV5-4
clone_size: once
j_call: TRBJ1-5
d_call: -
cdr3_aa: CASSLGGGINQPQHF
cdr3_nt: TGTGCCAGCAGCTTGGGGGGGGGCATCAATCAGCCCCAGCATTTT

v_call: TRBV6-5
clone_size: once
j_call: TRBJ1-5
d_call: -
cdr3_aa: CASSSDQPQHF
cdr3_nt: TGTGCCAGCAGTTCAGATCAGCCCCAGCATTTT

v_call: TRBV5-1
clone_size: once
j_call: TRBJ1-2
d_call: -
cdr3_aa: CASSTEGVRYDGYTF
cdr3_nt: TGCGCCAGCAGCACCGAGGGCGTAAGGTATGATGGCTACACCTTC

v_call: TRBV2
clone_size: -
j_call: TRBJ1-2
d_call: -
cdr3_aa: CASSEGRAGSYGYTF
cdr3_nt: TGTGCCAGCAGTGAAGGGAGGGCGGGGTCCTATGGCTACACCTTC

v_call: TRBV6-5
clone_size: -
j_call: TRBJ2-1
d_call: TRBD2
cdr3_aa: CASTTAGAEDNEQFF
cdr3_nt: TGTGCCAGCACCACAGCGGGGGCCGAGGACAATGAGCAGTTCTTC

v_call: TRBV5-1
clone_size: -
j_call: TRBJ1-3
d_call: -
cdr3_aa: CASSYTTGNTIYF
cdr3_nt: TGCGCCAGCAGCTATACAACTGGAAACACCATATATTTT

v_call: TRBV11-3
clone_size: once
j_call: TRBJ1-2
d_call: -
cdr3_aa: CASSLDAGSNYGYTF
cdr3_nt: TGTGCCAGCAGCTTAGATGCGGGGAGTAACTATGGCTACACCTTC

v_call: TRBV5-1
clone_size: -
j_call: TRBJ2-7
d_call: TRBD1
cdr3_aa: CASSLVGSGGEGYEQYF
cdr3_nt: TGCGCCAGCAGCTTGGTGGGCTCAGGGGGCGAAGGCTACGAGCAGTACTTC

v_call: TRBV4-2
clone_size: -
j_call: TRBJ1-6
d_call: TRBD1
cdr3_aa: CASSQEGQGSSPLHF
cdr3_nt: TGTGCCAGCAGCCAAGAGGGACAGGGGAGTTCACCCCTCCACTTT

v_call: TRBV29-1
clone_size: -
j_call: TRBJ1-2
d_call: TRBD1
cdr3_aa: CSVGTGVYGYTF
cdr3_nt: TGCAGCGTTGGGACAGGAGTCTATGGCTACACCTTC

v_call: TRBV5-1
clone_size: -
j_call: TRBJ1-1
d_call: TRBD1
cdr3_aa: CASTVGDRENTEAFF
cdr3_nt: TGCGCCAGCACGGTAGGGGACAGGGAGAACACTGAAGCTTTCTTT

v_call: TRBV10-3
clone_size: -
j_call: TRBJ1-1
d_call: -
cdr3_aa: CAISERESENTEAFF
cdr3_nt: TGTGCCATCAGTGAGCGGGAGAGCGAGAACACTGAAGCTTTCTTT

v_call: TRBV18
clone_size: -
j_call: TRBJ2-7
d_call: -
cdr3_aa: CASSPGGGREQYF
cdr3_nt: TGTGCCAGCTCACCGGGAGGGGGGCGAGAGCAGTACTTC

v_call: TRBV5-1
clone_size: -
j_call: TRBJ1-2
d_call: -
cdr3_aa: CASNLGVSGYGYTF
cdr3_nt: TGCGCCAGCAATCTCGGGGTTTCTGGGTATGGCTACACCTTC

v_call: TRBV29-1
clone_size: -
j_call: TRBJ1-2
d_call: -
cdr3_aa: CSVDSPGYYGYTF
cdr3_nt: TGCAGCGTTGACTCTCCAGGGTACTATGGCTACACCTTC

v_call: TRBV19
clone_size: -
j_call: TRBJ1-5
d_call: -
cdr3_aa: CASSIYTGNQPQHF
cdr3_nt: TGTGCCAGTAGTATCTATACCGGCAATCAGCCCCAGCATTTT

v_call: TRBV5-1
clone_size: -
j_call: TRBJ1-1
d_call: TRBD1
cdr3_aa: CASSLLGQGSTEAFF
cdr3_nt: TGCGCCAGCAGCTTGCTAGGACAGGGATCCACTGAAGCTTTCTTT

v_call: TRBV4-2
clone_size: few
j_call: TRBJ1-2
d_call: TRBD1
cdr3_aa: CASSQGDRGYGYTF
cdr3_nt: TGTGCCAGCAGCCAAGGGGACAGGGGTTATGGCTACACCTTC

v_call: TRBV28
clone_size: once
j_call: TRBJ2-5
d_call: TRBD2
cdr3_aa: CASRDGGAGLKTQYF
cdr3_nt: TGTGCCAGCAGGGACGGGGGGGCCGGTCTAAAGACCCAGTACTTC

v_call: TRBV9
clone_size: -
j_call: TRBJ1-1
d_call: -
cdr3_aa: CASSVGPGGTEAFF
cdr3_nt: TGTGCCAGCAGCGTAGGCCCGGGGGGCACTGAAGCTTTCTTT

v_call: TRBV6-5
clone_size: -
j_call: TRBJ2-3
d_call: -
cdr3_aa: CASSYSGGTDTQYF
cdr3_nt: TGTGCCAGCAGTTACTCGGGCGGCACAGATACGCAGTATTTT

v_call: TRBV5-5
clone_size: -
j_call: TRBJ1-6
d_call: TRBD1
cdr3_aa: CASSLRDSFNSPLHF
cdr3_nt: TGTGCCAGCAGCTTGAGGGACAGTTTCAATTCACCCCTCCACTTT

v_call: TRBV10-1
clone_size: once
j_call: TRBJ1-3
d_call: -
cdr3_aa: CASSGGRGAGNTIYF
cdr3_nt: TGCGCCAGCTCCGGTGGGAGGGGCGCTGGAAACACCATATATTTT

v_call: TRBV19
clone_size: -
j_call: TRBJ1-5
d_call: -
cdr3_aa: CASSNGLHQPQHF
cdr3_nt: TGTGCCAGTAGTAACGGTCTCCATCAGCCCCAGCATTTT

v_call: TRBV27
clone_size: -
j_call: TRBJ1-6
d_call: TRBD1
cdr3_aa: CASSLAWVRGQGKGSPLHF
cdr3_nt: TGTGCCAGCAGTTTAGCATGGGTCCGCGGACAGGGGAAAGGCTCACCCCTCCACTTT

v_call: TRBV29-1
clone_size: few
j_call: TRBJ2-5
d_call: -
cdr3_aa: CSAKQGTGTQYF
cdr3_nt: TGCAGCGCGAAACAGGGAACCGGGACCCAGTACTTC

v_call: TRBV11-2
clone_size: -
j_call: TRBJ1-6
d_call: -
cdr3_aa: CASSLLGQNSPLHF
cdr3_nt: TGTGCCAGCAGCCTCCTCGGACAGAATTCACCCCTCCACTTT

v_call: TRBV9
clone_size: -
j_call: TRBJ2-2
d_call: TRBD1
cdr3_aa: CASSRMGQANTGELFF
cdr3_nt: TGTGCCAGCAGCAGAATGGGACAGGCGAACACCGGGGAGCTGTTTTTT

v_call: TRBV5-1
clone_size: -
j_call: TRBJ1-1
d_call: TRBD1
cdr3_aa: CASSFDRARAEAFF
cdr3_nt: TGCGCCAGCAGCTTCGACAGGGCGCGTGCTGAAGCTTTCTTT

v_call: TRBV9
clone_size: -
j_call: TRBJ1-1
d_call: TRBD1
cdr3_aa: CASSVGTGLVGTEAFF
cdr3_nt: TGTGCCAGCAGCGTCGGGACAGGGTTGGTAGGGACTGAAGCTTTCTTT

v_call: TRBV6-4
clone_size: -
j_call: TRBJ2-7
d_call: TRBD1
cdr3_aa: CASSHQDRDYEQYF
cdr3_nt: TGTGCCAGCAGTCATCAGGACAGGGACTACGAGCAGTACTTC

v_call: TRBV7-9
clone_size: -
j_call: TRBJ1-6
d_call: -
cdr3_aa: CASSLGGKDSPLHF
cdr3_nt: TGTGCCAGCAGCTTAGGGGGCAAGGACTCACCCCTCCACTTT

v_call: TRBV11-2
clone_size: -
j_call: TRBJ2-6
d_call: -
cdr3_aa: CASSSSTVLPGANVLTF
cdr3_nt: TGTGCCAGCAGCTCCAGTACAGTCTTGCCTGGGGCCAACGTCCTGACTTTC

v_call: TRBV6-5
clone_size: -
j_call: TRBJ1-1
d_call: TRBD1
cdr3_aa: CASSDRGLGAFF
cdr3_nt: TGTGCCAGCAGCGACAGGGGGCTTGGAGCTTTCTTT

v_call: TRBV9
clone_size: -
j_call: TRBJ2-7
d_call: -
cdr3_aa: CASSVGDTEQYF
cdr3_nt: TGTGCCAGCAGCGTAGGAGACACCGAGCAGTACTTC

v_call: TRBV11-2
clone_size: -
j_call: TRBJ1-4
d_call: -
cdr3_aa: CASSWGTYSGTHDRRVF
cdr3_nt: TGTGCCAGCAGCTGGGGGACATATTCGGGTACCCATGATCGTCGGGTGTTT

v_call: TRBV7-8
clone_size: -
j_call: TRBJ2-7
d_call: TRBD1
cdr3_aa: CASSFDRDGDYEQYF
cdr3_nt: TGTGCCAGCAGCTTCGACAGGGATGGGGACTACGAGCAGTACTTC

v_call: TRBV5-1
clone_size: -
j_call: TRBJ1-5
d_call: -
cdr3_aa: CASSLGTAGQPQHF
cdr3_nt: TGCGCCAGCAGCTTGGGGACAGCCGGGCAGCCCCAGCATTTT

v_call: TRBV7-8
clone_size: -
j_call: TRBJ1-3
d_call: TRBD1
cdr3_aa: CASSLAGQFSGNTIYF
cdr3_nt: TGTGCCAGCAGCTTAGCGGGACAGTTCTCTGGAAACACCATATATTTT

v_call: TRBV9
clone_size: -
j_call: TRBJ1-2
d_call: TRBD1
cdr3_aa: CASSVGTGGNYGYTF
cdr3_nt: TGTGCCAGCAGCGTCGGGACAGGGGGTAACTATGGCTACACCTTC

v_call: TRBV24-1
clone_size: once
j_call: TRBJ2-1
d_call: TRBD2
cdr3_aa: CATSAGGSSYNEQFF
cdr3_nt: TGTGCCACCAGTGCGGGGGGGAGCTCCTACAATGAGCAGTTCTTC

v_call: TRBV5-1
clone_size: few
j_call: TRBJ2-3
d_call: -
cdr3_aa: CASRGEADTQYF
cdr3_nt: TGCGCCAGCAGAGGAGAAGCAGATACGCAGTATTTT

v_call: TRBV4-2
clone_size: -
j_call: TRBJ2-7
d_call: -
cdr3_aa: CASSQDSLYEQYF
cdr3_nt: TGTGCCAGCAGCCAAGATTCACTCTACGAGCAGTACTTC

v_call: TRBV6-1
clone_size: -
j_call: TRBJ1-1
d_call: -
cdr3_aa: CASSEPGWTEAFF
cdr3_nt: TGTGCCAGCAGTGAGCCAGGGTGGACTGAAGCTTTCTTT

v_call: TRBV28
clone_size: -
j_call: TRBJ2-3
d_call: TRBD2
cdr3_aa: CASSLSTSGGATDTQYF
cdr3_nt: TGTGCCAGCAGTTTATCAACTAGCGGGGGGGCTACAGATACGCAGTATTTT

v_call: TRBV5-1
clone_size: -
j_call: TRBJ1-1
d_call: -
cdr3_aa: CASTPRGSNTEAFF
cdr3_nt: TGCGCCAGCACCCCCCGGGGTTCTAACACTGAAGCTTTCTTT

v_call: TRBV18
clone_size: -
j_call: TRBJ2-5
d_call: -
cdr3_aa: CASSPIDTQETQYF
cdr3_nt: TGTGCCAGCTCACCAATAGACACCCAGGAGACCCAGTACTTC

v_call: TRBV5-1
clone_size: -
j_call: TRBJ2-7
d_call: -
cdr3_aa: CASSLVPGADSYEQYF
cdr3_nt: TGCGCCAGCAGCTTGGTACCAGGGGCGGATTCCTACGAGCAGTACTTC

v_call: TRBV5-8
clone_size: -
j_call: TRBJ2-5
d_call: -
cdr3_aa: CASSLFGGHAETQYF
cdr3_nt: TGTGCCAGCAGCTTGTTTGGAGGTCACGCGGAGACCCAGTACTTC